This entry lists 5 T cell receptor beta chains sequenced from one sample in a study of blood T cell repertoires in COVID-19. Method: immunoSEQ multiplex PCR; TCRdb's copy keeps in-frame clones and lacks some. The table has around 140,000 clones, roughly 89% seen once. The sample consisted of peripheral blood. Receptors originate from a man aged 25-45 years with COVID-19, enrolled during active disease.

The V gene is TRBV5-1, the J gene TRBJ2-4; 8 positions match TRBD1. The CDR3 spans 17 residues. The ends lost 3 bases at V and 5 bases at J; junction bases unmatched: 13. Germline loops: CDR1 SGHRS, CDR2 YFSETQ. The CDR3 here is CASSSAEKTGAQNIQYF. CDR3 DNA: TGCGCCAGCAGCTCCGCAGAAAAGACAGGGGCGCAAAACATTCAGTACTTC.

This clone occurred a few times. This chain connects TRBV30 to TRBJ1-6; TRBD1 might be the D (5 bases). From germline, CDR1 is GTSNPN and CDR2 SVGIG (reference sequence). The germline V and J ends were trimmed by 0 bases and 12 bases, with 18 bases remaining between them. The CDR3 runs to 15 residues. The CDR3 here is CAWSVQVAGRGPLHF. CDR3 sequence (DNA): TGTGCCTGGAGTGTACAGGTGGCCGGCCGTGGACCCCTCCACTTT.

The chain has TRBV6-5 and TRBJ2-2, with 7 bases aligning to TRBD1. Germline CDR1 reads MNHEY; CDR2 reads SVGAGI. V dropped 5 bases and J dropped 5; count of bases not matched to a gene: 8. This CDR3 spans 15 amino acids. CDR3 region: CASSLGQVVTGELFF. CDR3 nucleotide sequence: TGTGCCAGCAGTCTCGGACAGGTTGTAACCGGGGAGCTGTTTTTT.

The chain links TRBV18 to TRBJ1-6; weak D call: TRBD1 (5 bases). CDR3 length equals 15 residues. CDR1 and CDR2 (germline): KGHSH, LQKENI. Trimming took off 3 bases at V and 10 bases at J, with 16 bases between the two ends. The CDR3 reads CASSPSTHPGSPLHF. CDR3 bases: TGTGCCAGCTCACCCTCGACGCATCCAGGGTCACCCCTCCACTTT.

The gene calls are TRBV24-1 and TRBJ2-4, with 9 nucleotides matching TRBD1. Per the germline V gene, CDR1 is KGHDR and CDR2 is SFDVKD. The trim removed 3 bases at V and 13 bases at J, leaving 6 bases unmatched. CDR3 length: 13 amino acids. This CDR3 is CATSDRRQGEQYF. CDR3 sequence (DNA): TGTGCCACCAGTGATCGAAGACAGGGGGAACAGTACTTC.